The sequence of this TCR beta chain was determined in a study of T cells in Graves' hyperthyroidism and ophthalmopathy. The overall study: Peripheral blood was secured at the point of initial diagnosis, before any treatment.

Amplified TCR beta CDR3 regions came from RNA transcripts. In the first-round RT-PCR of the TCR CDR3, the HTBI primer set was used. TCRdb reprocessed the multiplex PCR reads via MiXCR and lists one record per CDR3 protein. Seen here are fewer than 850,000 distinct CDR3 sequences, 17% observed once, and the top ten hold about 14%. Germline loops: CDR1 WSHSY, CDR2 SAAADI. This CDR3 is built from 12 residues. The V segment lost 4 bases and the J segment 7 bases; nucleotides outside the gene matches: 3. This clonotype was observed at least ten times. The target antigen is unknown. Hyperthyroidism in the patients, aged 18 to 65, was newly diagnosed and under 2 months in duration. General study points: Stable hyperthyroidism was told apart from ophthalmopathy by a model built on 13 V-J features.

The source material was blood. The TCR sequence derives from a man over 45 with Graves' hyperthyroidism. This chain connects TRBV10-2 to TRBJ1-1; 7 bases fit TRBD1. CDR3 sequence reads: CASSAGQYEAFF. CDR3 in DNA: TGCGCCAGCAGTGCGGGACAGTATGAAGCTTTCTTT.